These T cell receptor beta chains were read from a single sample in a study of blood T cells in healthy people across ages. TCRdb re-analysed the 5' RACE reads in MiXCR, keeping a single row per CDR3 protein. Among over 1,500,000 distinct CDR3 sequences listed, just under 50% were seen once. Sequencing was performed on blood. These receptor sequences come from a woman aged 40 to 50 in good health. Both conserved end residues are part of each CDR3. The order of the fields is clone size, V gene, J gene, D gene, CDR3 DNA, CDR3 protein. The D gene is left open where the match is weak. Size is stated for part of the rows, as once, few or many counts, or as a class when the clone is expanded.

-	TRBV6-1	TRBJ2-1	TRBD2	TGTGCCAGCAGTCCGCAGAGAGGACTAGCGGGCAATGAGCAGTTCTTC	CASSPQRGLAGNEQFF
few	TRBV5-1	TRBJ2-7	-	TGCGCCAGCAGCTCCGGTTACGGCTACGAGCAGTACTTC	CASSSGYGYEQYF
-	TRBV20-1	TRBJ2-1	-	TGCAGTGCTAGAGACCCTTCTCGTAGCAATGAGCAGTTCTTC	CSARDPSRSNEQFF
-	TRBV5-1	TRBJ2-4	-	TGCGCCAGCAGCTTGGCTGACAGTGACATTCAGTACTTC	CASSLADSDIQYF
-	TRBV12-3/TRBV12-4	TRBJ1-5	-	TGTGCCAGCAGTTGGGGCCTTGTCGGTCAGCCCCAGCATTTT	CASSWGLVGQPQHF
-	TRBV25-1	TRBJ2-1	TRBD2	TGTGCCAGCAGTGGGGGACTAGCGGGGGGGCGTAATGAGCAGTTCTTC	CASSGGLAGGRNEQFF
-	TRBV28	TRBJ2-7	TRBD1	TGTGCCAGCAGTTCATCAGGGGGCAAAAACGAGCAGTACTTC	CASSSSGGKNEQYF
few	TRBV7-9	TRBJ2-5	-	TGTGCCAGCAGCTCGTGGGGACGGCCCCAAGAGACCCAGTACTTC	CASSSWGRPQETQYF
-	TRBV21-1	TRBJ1-2	-	TGTGCCAGCAGCAAGAATTCGGGGCTCTACCATGGCTACACCTTC	CASSKNSGLYHGYTF
-	TRBV5-5	TRBJ2-7	-	TGTGCCAGCAGCGCCCGGACAGGACTATACGAGCAGTACTTC	CASSARTGLYEQYF
-	TRBV4-2	TRBJ2-1	-	TGTGCCAGCAGCCAAGATCCGGGCACGAATTACAATGGGCAGTTCTTC	CASSQDPGTNYNGQFF
once	TRBV6-2/TRBV6-3	TRBJ2-7	-	TGTGCCAGCAGTTCTCACCGGGGGGCGGCCTACGAGCAGTACTTC	CASSSHRGAAYEQYF
few	TRBV28	TRBJ2-5	-	TGTGCCAGCAGTTTATCCAGACCGTCCGGGACCCAGTACTTC	CASSLSRPSGTQYF
-	TRBV5-1	TRBJ2-4	TRBD2	TGCGCCAGCAGCTTGGTAGCGGGGGGGCCGGCCAAAAACATTCAGTACTTC	CASSLVAGGPAKNIQYF
-	TRBV20-1	TRBJ2-1	-	TGCAGTGCTAGAAATCAGGGTCGCAATGAGCAGTTCTTC	CSARNQGRNEQFF
-	TRBV27	TRBJ2-3	-	TGTGCCAGCAGTTTATCGAAATGGTCGGCGGATACGCAGTATTTT	CASSLSKWSADTQYF
many	TRBV5-5	TRBJ2-1	-	TGTGCCAGCAGATTGGGGGTTGAGCAGTTCTTC	CASRLGVEQFF
-	TRBV6-6	TRBJ2-5	-	TGTGCCAGCGAATCAGGGGTACAGGAGACCCAGTACTTC	CASESGVQETQYF
-	TRBV20-1	TRBJ1-1	TRBD1	TGCAGTGCTACCCCTAGTGCAGGGGGCCGATCTGAAGCTTTCTTT	CSATPSAGGRSEAFF
-	TRBV20-1	TRBJ1-5	-	TGCAGTGCTAATCACAATCAGCCCCAGCATTTT	CSANHNQPQHF
once	TRBV29-1	TRBJ2-5	-	TGCAGCGTGACGGTAGGGGGGCGAACGAATGAGCAGTACTTC	CSVTVGGRTNEQYF
few	TRBV20-1	TRBJ1-2	-	TGCAGTGCCGGCGACAGAGCTAACTATGGCTACACCTTC	CSAGDRANYGYTF
-	TRBV20-1	TRBJ2-1	-	TGCAGTGCTAGAGTCCCCGGAACTAACAATGAGCAGTTCTTC	CSARVPGTNNEQFF
-	TRBV28	TRBJ2-5	-	TGTGCCAGCAGTCGTTATCCGTCAGAGACCCAGTACTTC	CASSRYPSETQYF
-	TRBV6-2/TRBV6-3	TRBJ2-1	TRBD2	TGTGCCAGCAGTGCCCTCGGACTAGCGGGGGGGCCTTCCTACAATGAGCAGTTCTTC	CASSALGLAGGPSYNEQFF
-	TRBV28	TRBJ2-4	-	TGTGCCAGCAGTTTAATCGGAGGGGGGAGGTCCAAAAACATTCAGTACTTC	CASSLIGGGRSKNIQYF
few	TRBV7-9	TRBJ2-7	-	TGTGCCAGCAGCACGGAGCTGGGCACCTACGAGCAGTACTTC	CASSTELGTYEQYF
many	TRBV11-2	TRBJ1-5	TRBD1	TGTGCCAGCAGCTTAGCTTCCGGGACAGGGGGCGATCAGCCCCAGCATTTT	CASSLASGTGGDQPQHF
-	TRBV2	TRBJ2-5	-	TGTGCCAGCAGTTTTGGCTACGGGGAGACCCAGTACTTC	CASSFGYGETQYF
-	TRBV12-5	TRBJ2-1	TRBD1	TGTGCTAGTGGTTCGGGACAGGCTCCCTCCAATGAGCAGTTCTTC	CASGSGQAPSNEQFF
few	TRBV20-1	TRBJ2-5	TRBD1	TGCAGTGCTTTCTTTCCGACAGGGCCCCAAGAGACCCAGTACTTC	CSAFFPTGPQETQYF